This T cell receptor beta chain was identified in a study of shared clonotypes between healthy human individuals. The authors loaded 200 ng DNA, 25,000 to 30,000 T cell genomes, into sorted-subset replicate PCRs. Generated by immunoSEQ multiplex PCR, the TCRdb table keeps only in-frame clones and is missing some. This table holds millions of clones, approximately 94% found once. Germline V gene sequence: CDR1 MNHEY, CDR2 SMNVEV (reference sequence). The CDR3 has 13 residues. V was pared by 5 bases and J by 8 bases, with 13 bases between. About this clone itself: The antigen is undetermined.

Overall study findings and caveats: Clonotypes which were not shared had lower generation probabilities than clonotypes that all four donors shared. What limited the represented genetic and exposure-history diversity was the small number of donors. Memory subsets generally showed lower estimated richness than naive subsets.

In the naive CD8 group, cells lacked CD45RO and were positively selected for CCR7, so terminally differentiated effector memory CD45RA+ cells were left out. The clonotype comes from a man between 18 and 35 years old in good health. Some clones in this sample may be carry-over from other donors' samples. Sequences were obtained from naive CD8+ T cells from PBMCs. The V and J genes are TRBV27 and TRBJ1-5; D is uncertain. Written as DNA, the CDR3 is TGTGCCAGCAGTCTGACCGCGGGAAAGCCCCAGCATTTT. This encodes CASSLTAGKPQHF.